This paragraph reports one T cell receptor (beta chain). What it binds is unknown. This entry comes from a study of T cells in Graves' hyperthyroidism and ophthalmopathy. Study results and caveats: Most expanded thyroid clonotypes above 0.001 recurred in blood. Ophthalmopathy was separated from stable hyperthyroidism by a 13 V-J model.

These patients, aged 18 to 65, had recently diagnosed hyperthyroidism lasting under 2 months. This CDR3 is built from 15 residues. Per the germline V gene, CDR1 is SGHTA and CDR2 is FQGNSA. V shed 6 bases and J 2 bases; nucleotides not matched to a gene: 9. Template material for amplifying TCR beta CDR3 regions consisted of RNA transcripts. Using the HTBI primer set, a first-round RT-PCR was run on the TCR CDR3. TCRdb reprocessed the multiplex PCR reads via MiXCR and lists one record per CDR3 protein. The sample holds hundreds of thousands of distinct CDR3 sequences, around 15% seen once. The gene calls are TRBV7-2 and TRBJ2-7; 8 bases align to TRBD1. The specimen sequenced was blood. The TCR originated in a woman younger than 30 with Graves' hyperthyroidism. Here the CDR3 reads CASSPDRGSAYEQYF. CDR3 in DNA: TGTGCCAGCAGTCCAGACAGGGGCAGCGCCTACGAGCAGTACTTC.